Given below is one TCR beta chain in context. This sample was included in a study of shared clonotypes between healthy human individuals. Study-wide context: CD4 naive cells filled three plates per donor, CD4 memory three, CD8 naive two and CD8 memory one.

The V gene's germline CDR1 is SGHTA and CDR2 FQGTGA. The CDR3 totals 15 residues. Trimming removed 1 base from V and 5 bases from J; junction bases left unmatched: 6. Deep-level settings were used for running the assay. Authors' methods: From ImmunoSEQ came sequences covering only the junction and carrying no quality scores, so filtering differed. Only in-frame clones appear in the TCRdb table, and some are missing; sequencing was by immunoSEQ multiplex PCR. The V and J calls and clone size were taken over from that table, and D and trimming were inferred from the DNA. The sample lists about a million clones, approximately 77% occurring once.

The sequence was obtained from a young man in good health. Some clones in this sample may be carry-over from other donors' samples. The genes are TRBV7-3 and TRBJ2-7; the match to TRBD2 covers 9 bases. Sequenced: memory CD4+ T cells from PBMCs. Subset indicated: CD45RA-negative fraction. The CDR3 DNA follows: TGTGCCAGCAGCTTAAGCAGCGGGAGGAATAACGAGCAGTACTTC. Translation gives CASSLSSGRNNEQYF.